These 18 T cell receptor beta chains share one sample of origin, sequenced in a study of graft-versus-host responses after intestinal transplantation. TCRdb's table, derived via immunoSEQ multiplex PCR, lists solely in-frame clones and lacks some. The data show some 19,000 clones, about a third seen once. The source was alloreactive CD4+ T cells from a mixed lymphocyte reaction culture, collected before transplantation. The subset was: CFSE-low proliferating T cells sorted from approximately 6-day pre-transplant mixed lymphocyte reaction (GvH or HvG direction). These receptors were obtained from a human patient who was an organ donor for intestinal transplantation.

The chain couples TRBV9 to TRBJ2-7, with a weak D call TRBD2 (6 bases). The V gene's germline CDR1 is SGDLS and CDR2 YYNGEE. The CDR3 covers 15 residues. Trimming shortened V by 1 base and J by 5 bases, and 16 bases separated the two germline ends. This chain's CDR3 is CASSVIPGEVHEQYF. The CDR3 bases are TGTGCCAGCAGCGTAATCCCTGGGGAGGTTCACGAGCAGTACTTC.

The chain couples TRBV2 to TRBJ2-5; TRBD2 agrees at 9 bases. The V and J ends lost 1 base and 5 bases, in that order; junction bases with no gene match: 8. Per germline, CDR1 SNHLY and CDR2 FYNNEI. The CDR3 has 16 amino acids. The CDR3 DNA is TGTGCCAGCAGTGAAGAGGCGGGAGGGGGGGCGGAGACCCAGTACTTC. It yields the protein CASSEEAGGGAETQYF.

There are a few counts of this clone. This sequence joins TRBV28 and TRBJ2-7; 14 bases fit TRBD2. The CDR3 extends over 17 amino acids. Trimming took 2 bases from V and 5 from J; bases not matched to a gene: 8. The V gene's germline CDR1 is MDHEN and CDR2 SYDVKM. CDR3 nucleotides: TGTGCCAGCAGTTTACCTTTGGGACTAGCGGGAGTTCACGAGCAGTACTTC. Translated: CASSLPLGLAGVHEQYF. Supplemented by reference TRBV28 and TRBJ2-7, the full variable domain reads DVKVTQSSRYLVKRTGEKVFLECVQDMDHENMFWYRQDPGLGLRLIYFSYDVKMKEKGDIPEGYSVSREKKERFSLILESASTNQTSMYLCASSLPLGLAGVHEQYFGPGTRLTVT.

This rearrangement joins TRBV20-1 to TRBJ2-1; TRBD2 aligns across 8 bases. Trimming took 3 bases from V and 13 from J; bases not matched to a gene: 5. Looked up from germline, CDR1 is DFQATT and CDR2 is SNEGSKA (reference sequence). The CDR3 extends over 11 amino acids. The CDR3 DNA reads as TGCAGTGCTAGCCCGACTAGCGTACAGTTCTTC. Translating gives CSASPTSVQFF.

The rearrangement joins TRBV19 to TRBJ2-5; D possibly matches TRBD1 or TRBD2 (5 bases each). The end of the DNA fits TRBJ2-7 better, so the J call may be wrong. The CDR3 extends over 17 amino acids. Germline V gene data show CDR1 as LNHDA and CDR2 as SQIVND (reference sequence). Here the CDR3 reads CASSRSDSGASRGEQYF. The CDR3 region has the DNA TGTGCCAGTAGCCGCTCGGACTCCGGGGCCTCTCGAGGCGAGCAGTACTTC.

The V gene is TRBV19, the J gene TRBJ1-2, with TRBD1 matching 8 bases. Germline assignment: CDR1 LNHDA and CDR2 SQIVND (reference sequence). The CDR3 is 14 residues long. V dropped 5 bases and J dropped 2; count of bases not matched to a gene: 4. The CDR3 spells CASSLDRGNYGYTF. In nucleotides, the CDR3 is TGTGCCAGTAGTCTCGACAGGGGCAACTATGGCTACACCTTC.

The chain recombines TRBV9 with TRBJ2-2; no reliable D call. The CDR3 totals 13 residues. Germline-derived CDR1 and CDR2 are SGDLS and YYNGEE. V was trimmed by 0 bases and J by 4 bases, leaving 4 bases between them. In DNA form, the CDR3 reads TGTGCCAGCAGCGTAGATGGCACCGGGGAGCTGTTTTTT. Its protein product is CASSVDGTGELFF.

This clone was counted between two and nine times. The chain joins TRBV10-3 to TRBJ2-3; 11 nucleotides match TRBD2. Trimming took 3 bases from V and 2 from J; bases not matched to a gene: 4. Germline CDR1 ENHRY, CDR2 SYGVKD. The CDR3 runs to 16 residues. CDR3 protein: CAISDLAGGPTDTQYF. DNA for the CDR3: TGTGCCATCAGTGATCTAGCGGGAGGACCCACAGATACGCAGTATTTT.

V gene TRBV5-1 combines with J gene TRBJ2-3; the match to TRBD2 covers 8 bases. Trimming took 2 bases from V and 2 from J; bases not matched to a gene: 10. There are 17 residues in the CDR3. Germline CDR1 reads SGHRS; CDR2 reads YFSETQ. CDR3 in amino acids: CASSFYGLAGSTDTQYF. The CDR3 nucleotides are TGCGCCAGCAGCTTCTACGGACTAGCTGGTTCCACAGATACGCAGTATTTT.

This clone has just a few counts. The chain carries TRBV29-1 and TRBJ2-7; possibly TRBD2 for D (6 bases). V gave up 1 base and J gave up 3 bases, with 28 bases separating them. The CDR3 runs 19 residues. Germline V gene lookup returns CDR1 SQVTM and CDR2 ANQGSEA. The CDR3 sequence is CSVEAPNINTGAPRYEQYF. The CDR3 DNA is TGCAGCGTTGAAGCCCCGAATATAAATACGGGAGCCCCCCGCTACGAGCAGTACTTC.

This clone was counted a few times. The chain is built from TRBV19 and TRBJ2-7; 10 bases fit TRBD2. The J segment lost 3 bases and the V segment lost 5 bases, leaving 10 bases of the junction unmatched. Germline values: CDR1 LNHDA, CDR2 SQIVND (reference sequence). This CDR3 comprises 16 residues. CDR3 sequence reads: CASSAVAGGPSYEQYF. The CDR3 DNA follows: TGTGCCAGTAGTGCGGTAGCGGGAGGACCCAGCTACGAGCAGTACTTC.

This clone appeared a few times. J is TRBJ2-7 and V is TRBV27; 9 nucleotides align to TRBD2. J lost 7 bases, V lost 2 bases, and 18 bases had no gene match. Germline CDR1 MNHEY, CDR2 SMNVEV (reference sequence). This CDR3 contains 18 residues. The CDR3 loop reads CASSLRASGILPTKEQYF. In DNA form, the CDR3 reads TGTGCCAGCAGTTTAAGGGCTAGCGGGATCCTTCCTACTAAGGAGCAGTACTTC.

The J gene is TRBJ2-5, the V gene TRBV7-2; TRBD1 matches at 8 bases. The CDR3 sequence is 16 residues long. Germline V gene sequence: CDR1 SGHTA, CDR2 FQGNSA. The V gene end was trimmed by 0 bases and the J gene end by 4 bases; junction bases not matched to a gene: 7. CDR3 region: CASSLAPPGGGETQYF. CDR3 bases: TGTGCCAGCAGCTTAGCCCCTCCAGGGGGCGGAGAGACCCAGTACTTC.

V is TRBV30 and J is TRBJ2-3; D remains unclear. The length of the CDR3 is 14 residues. The germline V gene encodes CDR1 GTSNPN and CDR2 SVGIG (reference sequence). V was cut by 0 bases and J by 5 bases, with 12 bases left in between. Written as DNA, the CDR3 is TGTGCCTGGAGTGTAGGCCCAGCGAGAGATACGCAGTATTTT. Amino acid sequence: CAWSVGPARDTQYF. The whole variable domain, remainder taken from reference TRBV30 and TRBJ2-3, is SQTIHQWPATLVQPVGSPLSLECTVEGTSNPNLYWYRQAAGRGLQLLFYSVGIGQISSEVPQNLSASRPQDRQFILSSKKLLLSDSGFYLCAWSVGPARDTQYFGPGTRLTVL.

J is TRBJ2-7 and V is TRBV6-5; D tentatively reads TRBD1 or TRBD2 (5 bases each). V was cut by 7 bases and J by 6 bases, with 22 bases left in between. The V gene's germline CDR1 is MNHEY and CDR2 SVGAGI. The CDR3 totals 15 residues. Here the CDR3 DNA reads TGTGCCAGCAACGAACCGGGACGGCATTTGGCCGAGCAGTACTTC. This translates into CASNEPGRHLAEQYF.

In its sample, this clone was seen a few times. The chain has TRBV15 and TRBJ1-2; D gene ambiguous. The ends were cut back, 0 bases at V and 3 bases at J, with 5 bases in the middle. The CDR3 loop spans 13 amino acids. The germline V gene has CDR1 LNHNV and CDR2 YYDKDF (reference sequence). CDR3 loop: CATSRDHHYGYTF. The CDR3 DNA follows: TGTGCCACCAGCAGAGATCATCACTATGGCTACACCTTC.

The chain is built from TRBV27 and TRBJ1-2; possible D gene TRBD1, 5 bases. CDR1 is MNHEY, CDR2 SMNVEV, per germline (reference sequence). Trimming stripped 3 bases from V and 8 bases from J, with 10 bases between. This CDR3 has 12 residues. The CDR3 loop reads CASSLAGRGYTF. The CDR3 DNA sequence: TGTGCCAGCAGTTTGGCAGGGAGAGGCTACACCTTC.

In its sample, this clone was seen a few times. This chain uses TRBV2 with TRBJ1-4, with D unclear. In germline, CDR1 is SNHLY, CDR2 FYNNEI. The CDR3 sequence is 14 residues long. Trimming removed 4 bases at V and 5 bases at J, with 11 bases between. The CDR3 here is CASSAAGPNEKLFF. CDR3 coding DNA: TGTGCCAGCAGTGCAGCCGGACCGAATGAAAAACTGTTTTTT. Looking up the rest from reference TRBV2 and TRBJ1-4 gives the full variable domain: EPEVTQTPSHQVTQMGQEVILRCVPISNHLYFYWYRQILGQKVEFLVSFYNNEISEKSEIFDDQFSVERPDGSNFTLKIRSTKLEDSAMYFCASSAAGPNEKLFFGSGTQLSVL.